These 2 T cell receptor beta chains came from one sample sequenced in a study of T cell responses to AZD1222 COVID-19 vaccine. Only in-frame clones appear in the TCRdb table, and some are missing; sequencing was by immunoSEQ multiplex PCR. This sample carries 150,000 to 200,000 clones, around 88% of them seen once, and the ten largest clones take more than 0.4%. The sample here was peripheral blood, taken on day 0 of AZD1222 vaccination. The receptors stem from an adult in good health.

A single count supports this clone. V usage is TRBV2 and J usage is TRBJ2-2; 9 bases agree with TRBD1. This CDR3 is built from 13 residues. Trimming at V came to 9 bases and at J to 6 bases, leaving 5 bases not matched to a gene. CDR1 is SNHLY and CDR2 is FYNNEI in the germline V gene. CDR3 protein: CARGTGRSGELFF. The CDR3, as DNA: TGTGCCAGAGGGACAGGGCGATCCGGGGAGCTGTTTTTT.

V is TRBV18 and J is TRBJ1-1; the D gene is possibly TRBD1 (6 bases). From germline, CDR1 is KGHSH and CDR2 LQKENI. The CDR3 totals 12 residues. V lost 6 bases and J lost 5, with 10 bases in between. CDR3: CASSRQETEAFF. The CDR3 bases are TGTGCCAGCTCCCGACAGGAGACTGAAGCTTTCTTT.